What follows is one TCR beta chain and its context. The data originate from a study of blood T cell repertoires in COVID-19. Study background: From T cells, B-cell-depleted T cells, or PBMCs came the material, which was cDNA or gDNA.

V shed 6 bases and J 5 bases; nucleotides not matched to a gene: 8. The CDR3 extends over 15 amino acids. CDR1 and CDR2 from the germline V gene are LNHDA and SQIVND (reference sequence). The data were produced by immunoSEQ multiplex PCR, yet TCRdb's version contains in-frame clones alone and is incomplete. The sample shows 200,000 to 300,000 clones, around 80% of them seen only once. The sample consisted of peripheral blood. The V gene is TRBV19, the J gene TRBJ1-5; TRBD1 matches 9 bases. The sequence was obtained from a man between 35 and 55 years old with acute or convalescent COVID-19. CDR3 sequence reads: CASSKGTGLYQPQHF. DNA for the CDR3: TGTGCCAGTAGCAAGGGGACAGGGTTGTATCAGCCCCAGCATTTT.